This TCR beta chain originates from a study of blood T cell repertoires in COVID-19. Per the authors' pipeline: Amplification of reference gene primers was used by the study to estimate nucleated cell counts. Data came from immunoSEQ multiplex PCR; TCRdb stores just in-frame clones and leaves some out. V, J and clone size were drawn from that table, and D and trimming were deduced from the DNA. The sample includes some 320,000 clones, roughly 90% of them seen just once. The CDR3 length is 13 residues. CDR1 LNHDA and CDR2 SQIVND come from the germline V gene (reference sequence). The V gene end was trimmed by 6 bases and the J gene end by 8 bases; junction bases not matched to a gene: 8.

The chain couples TRBV19 to TRBJ1-2, with TRBD1 matching 8 bases. The origin of this receptor is a man aged 60 to 69 who had recovered from COVID-19. Sequenced: PBMCs or T cells enriched from blood (not recorded which). Here the CDR3 DNA reads TGTGCCAGTAGCCCCGGGACAGGCAGGGGCTACACCTTC. Its translation is CASSPGTGRGYTF. Complete variable domain (other parts from reference TRBV19 and TRBJ1-2): DGGITQSPKYLFRKEGQNVTLSCEQNLNHDAMYWYRQDPGQGLRLIYYSQIVNDFQKGDIAEGYSVSREKKESFPLTVTSAQKNPTAFYLCASSPGTGRGYTFGSGTRLTVV.